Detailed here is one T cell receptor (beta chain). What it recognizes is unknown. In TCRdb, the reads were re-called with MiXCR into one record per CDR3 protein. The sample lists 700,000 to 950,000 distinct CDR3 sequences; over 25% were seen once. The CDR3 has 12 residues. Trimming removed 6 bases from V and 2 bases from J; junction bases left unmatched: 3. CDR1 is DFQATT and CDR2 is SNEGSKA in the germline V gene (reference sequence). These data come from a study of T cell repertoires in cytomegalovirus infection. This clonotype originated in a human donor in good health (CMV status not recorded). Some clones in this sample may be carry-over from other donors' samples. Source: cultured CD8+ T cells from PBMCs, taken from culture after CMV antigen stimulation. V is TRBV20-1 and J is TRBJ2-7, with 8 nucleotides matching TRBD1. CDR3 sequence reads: CSARTGTYEQYF. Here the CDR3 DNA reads TGCAGTGCCAGGACAGGGACCTACGAGCAGTACTTC.